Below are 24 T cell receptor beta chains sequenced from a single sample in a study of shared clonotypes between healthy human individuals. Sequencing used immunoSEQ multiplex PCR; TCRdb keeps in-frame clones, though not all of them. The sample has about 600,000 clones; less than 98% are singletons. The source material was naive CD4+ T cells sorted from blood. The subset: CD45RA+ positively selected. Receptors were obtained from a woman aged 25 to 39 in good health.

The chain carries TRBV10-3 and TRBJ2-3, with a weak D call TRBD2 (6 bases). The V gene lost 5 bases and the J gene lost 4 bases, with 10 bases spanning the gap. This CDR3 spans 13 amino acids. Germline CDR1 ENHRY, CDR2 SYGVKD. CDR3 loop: CAISPGAADTQYF. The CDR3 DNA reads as TGTGCCATCAGTCCGGGAGCCGCAGATACGCAGTATTTT.

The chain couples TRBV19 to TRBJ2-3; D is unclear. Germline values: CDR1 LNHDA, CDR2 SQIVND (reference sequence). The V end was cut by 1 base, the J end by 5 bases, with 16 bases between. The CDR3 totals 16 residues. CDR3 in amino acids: CASSIGSNRFLDTQYF. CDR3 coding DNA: TGTGCCAGTAGTATAGGCTCGAACCGTTTTTTAGATACGCAGTATTTT.

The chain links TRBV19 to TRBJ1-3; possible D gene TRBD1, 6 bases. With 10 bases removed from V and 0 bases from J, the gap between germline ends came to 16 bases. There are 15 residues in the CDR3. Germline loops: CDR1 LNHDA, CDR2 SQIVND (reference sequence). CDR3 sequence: CATKLRGISGNTIYF. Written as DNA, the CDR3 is TGTGCCACCAAGCTCAGGGGAATCTCTGGAAACACCATATATTTT.

Here the CDR3 reads CSVGWEHNTGELFF. CDR3 nucleotides: TGCAGCGTTGGTTGGGAGCATAACACCGGGGAGCTGTTTTTT. V and J are TRBV29-1 and TRBJ2-2, with D maybe TRBD2 (5 bases). Germline V gene data show CDR1 as SQVTM and CDR2 as ANQGSEA. The CDR3 sequence is 14 residues long. Trimming shortened V by 4 bases and J by 2 bases, and 11 bases separated the two germline ends.

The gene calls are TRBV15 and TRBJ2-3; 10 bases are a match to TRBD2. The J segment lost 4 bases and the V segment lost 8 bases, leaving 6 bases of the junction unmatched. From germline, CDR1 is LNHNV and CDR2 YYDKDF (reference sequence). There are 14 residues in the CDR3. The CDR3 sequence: CATGGAGGPDTQYF. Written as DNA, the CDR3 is TGTGCCACCGGAGGAGCGGGAGGGCCAGATACGCAGTATTTT.

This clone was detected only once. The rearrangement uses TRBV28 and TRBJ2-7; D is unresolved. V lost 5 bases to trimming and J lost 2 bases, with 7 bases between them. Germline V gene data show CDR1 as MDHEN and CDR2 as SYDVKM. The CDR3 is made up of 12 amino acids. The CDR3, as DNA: TGTGCCAGCAGTCCCAGAGCCTACGAGCAGTACTTC. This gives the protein CASSPRAYEQYF.

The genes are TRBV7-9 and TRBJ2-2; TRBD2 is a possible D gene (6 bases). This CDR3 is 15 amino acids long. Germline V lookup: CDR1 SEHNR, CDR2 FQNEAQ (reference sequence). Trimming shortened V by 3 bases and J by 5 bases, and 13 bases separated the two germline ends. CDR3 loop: CASSLVSGVTGELFF. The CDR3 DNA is TGTGCCAGCAGCTTGGTGTCGGGAGTTACCGGGGAGCTGTTTTTT.

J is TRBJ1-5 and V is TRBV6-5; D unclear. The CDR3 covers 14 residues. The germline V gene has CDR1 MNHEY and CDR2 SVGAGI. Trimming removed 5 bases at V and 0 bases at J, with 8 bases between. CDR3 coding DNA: TGTGCCAGCAGTCGGATTCATAGCAATCAGCCCCAGCATTTT. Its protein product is CASSRIHSNQPQHF.

The CDR3 sequence: CASSLLPQALTSPLHF. As DNA, the CDR3 is TGTGCCAGCAGCTTACTCCCTCAGGCACTAACTTCACCCCTCCACTTT. The chain carries TRBV7-2 and TRBJ1-6; D not certain. Germline CDR1 reads SGHTA; CDR2 reads FQGNSA. The CDR3 is 16 residues long. Trimming stripped 2 bases from V and 9 bases from J, with 17 bases between.

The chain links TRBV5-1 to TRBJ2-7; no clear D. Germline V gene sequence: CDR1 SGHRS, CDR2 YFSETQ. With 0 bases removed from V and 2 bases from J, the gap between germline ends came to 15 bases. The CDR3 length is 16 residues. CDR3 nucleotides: TGCGCCAGCAGCTTGGCCCGGCGTTTTGGGCCCTACGAGCAGTACTTC. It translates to CASSLARRFGPYEQYF.

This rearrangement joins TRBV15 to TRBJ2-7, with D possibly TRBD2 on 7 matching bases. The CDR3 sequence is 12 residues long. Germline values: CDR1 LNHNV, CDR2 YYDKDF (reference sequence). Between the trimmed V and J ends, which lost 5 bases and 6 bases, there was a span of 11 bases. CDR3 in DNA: TGTGCCACCAGCGGAGGGGGGGGCGAGCAGTACTTC. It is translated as CATSGGGGEQYF.

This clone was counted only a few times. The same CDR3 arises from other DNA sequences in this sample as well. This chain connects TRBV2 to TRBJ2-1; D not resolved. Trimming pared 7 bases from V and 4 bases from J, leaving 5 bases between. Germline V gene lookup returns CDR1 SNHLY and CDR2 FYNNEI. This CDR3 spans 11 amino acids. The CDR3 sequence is CASTVYNEQFF. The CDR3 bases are TGTGCCAGCACCGTTTACAATGAGCAGTTCTTC. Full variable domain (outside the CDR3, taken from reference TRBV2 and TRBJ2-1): EPEVTQTPSHQVTQMGQEVILRCVPISNHLYFYWYRQILGQKVEFLVSFYNNEISEKSEIFDDQFSVERPDGSNFTLKIRSTKLEDSAMYFCASTVYNEQFFGPGTRLTVL.

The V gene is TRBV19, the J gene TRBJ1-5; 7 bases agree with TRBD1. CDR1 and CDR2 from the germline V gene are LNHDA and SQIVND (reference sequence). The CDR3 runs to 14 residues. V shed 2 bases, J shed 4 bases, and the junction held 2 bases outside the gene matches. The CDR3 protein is CASSISQGNQPQHF. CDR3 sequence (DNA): TGTGCCAGTAGTATATCACAGGGGAATCAGCCCCAGCATTTT.

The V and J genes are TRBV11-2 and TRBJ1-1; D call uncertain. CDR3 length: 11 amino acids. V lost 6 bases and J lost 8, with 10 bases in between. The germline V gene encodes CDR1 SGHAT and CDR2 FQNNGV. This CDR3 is CASSSKQEAFF. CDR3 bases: TGTGCCAGCAGTTCCAAGCAGGAAGCTTTCTTT.

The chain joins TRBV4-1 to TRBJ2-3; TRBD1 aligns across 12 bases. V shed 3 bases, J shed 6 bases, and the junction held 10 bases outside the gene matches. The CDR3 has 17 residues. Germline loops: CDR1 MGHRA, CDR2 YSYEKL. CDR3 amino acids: CASSHATGTGGLDTQYF. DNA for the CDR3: TGCGCCAGCAGCCATGCTACCGGGACAGGGGGCTTGGATACGCAGTATTTT.

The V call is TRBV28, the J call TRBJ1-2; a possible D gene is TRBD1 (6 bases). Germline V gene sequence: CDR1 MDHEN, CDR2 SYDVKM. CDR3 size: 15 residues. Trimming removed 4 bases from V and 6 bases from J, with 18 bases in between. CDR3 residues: CASSSIPDRRNGYTF. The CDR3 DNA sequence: TGTGCCAGCAGTTCCATTCCCGACAGGAGGAATGGCTACACCTTC.

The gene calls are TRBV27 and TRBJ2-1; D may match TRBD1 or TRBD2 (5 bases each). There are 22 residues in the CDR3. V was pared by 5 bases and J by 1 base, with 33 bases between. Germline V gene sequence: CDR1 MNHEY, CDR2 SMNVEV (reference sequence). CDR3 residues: CASSGYPSGTSRKNWSYNEQFF. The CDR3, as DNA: TGTGCCAGCAGTGGGTACCCATCCGGGACGTCACGGAAAAATTGGTCCTACAATGAGCAGTTCTTC.

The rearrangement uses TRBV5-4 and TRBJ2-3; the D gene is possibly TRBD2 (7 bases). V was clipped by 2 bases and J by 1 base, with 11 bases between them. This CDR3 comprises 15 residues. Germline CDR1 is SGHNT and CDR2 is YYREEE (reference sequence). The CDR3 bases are TGTGCCAGCAGCTTCGGGGGGCTCGGCACAGATACGCAGTATTTT. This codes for CASSFGGLGTDTQYF.

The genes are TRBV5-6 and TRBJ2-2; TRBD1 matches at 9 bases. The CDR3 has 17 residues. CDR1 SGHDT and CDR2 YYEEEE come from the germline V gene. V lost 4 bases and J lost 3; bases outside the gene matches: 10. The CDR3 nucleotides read TGTGCCAGCAGCGTGGGACCTAGGACAGGGGACACCGGGGAGCTGTTTTTT. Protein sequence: CASSVGPRTGDTGELFF. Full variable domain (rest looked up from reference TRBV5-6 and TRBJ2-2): DAGVTQSPTHLIKTRGQQVTLRCSPKSGHDTVSWYQQALGQGPQFIFQYYEEEERQRGNFPDRFSGHQFPNYSSELNVNALLLGDSALYLCASSVGPRTGDTGELFFGEGSRLTVL.

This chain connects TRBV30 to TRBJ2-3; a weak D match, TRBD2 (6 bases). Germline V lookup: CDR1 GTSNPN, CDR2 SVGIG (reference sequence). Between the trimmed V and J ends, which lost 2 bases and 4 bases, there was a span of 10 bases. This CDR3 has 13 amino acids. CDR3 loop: CAWSHGGSDTQYF. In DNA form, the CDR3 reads TGTGCCTGGAGTCACGGGGGTTCAGATACGCAGTATTTT.

Here the CDR3 DNA reads TGCAGCGCCCGAACCCTCCTATCGGACACTGAAGCTTTCTTT. Translated, it gives CSARTLLSDTEAFF. V and J are TRBV29-1 and TRBJ1-1; no definite D call. CDR1 is SQVTM and CDR2 is ANQGSEA in the germline V gene. Trimming removed 7 bases from V and 3 bases from J, with 18 bases in between. This CDR3 has 14 residues.

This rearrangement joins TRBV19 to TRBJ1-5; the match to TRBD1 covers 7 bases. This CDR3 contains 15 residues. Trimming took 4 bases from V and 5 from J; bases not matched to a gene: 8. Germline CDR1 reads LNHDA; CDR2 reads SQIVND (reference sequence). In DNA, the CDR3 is TGTGCCAGTAGTAACCGGGACAGCAGACATCAGCCCCAGCATTTT. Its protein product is CASSNRDSRHQPQHF.

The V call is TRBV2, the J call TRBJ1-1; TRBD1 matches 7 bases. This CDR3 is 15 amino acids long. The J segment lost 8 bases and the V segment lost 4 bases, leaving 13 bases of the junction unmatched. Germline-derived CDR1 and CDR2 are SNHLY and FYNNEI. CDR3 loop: CASSAPRGRDREAFF. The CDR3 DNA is TGTGCCAGCAGTGCCCCCAGGGGTAGGGACAGAGAAGCTTTCTTT.

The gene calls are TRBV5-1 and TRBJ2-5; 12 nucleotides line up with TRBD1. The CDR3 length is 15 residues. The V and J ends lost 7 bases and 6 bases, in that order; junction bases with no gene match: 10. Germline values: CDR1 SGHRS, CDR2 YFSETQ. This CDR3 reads CASETGTGGVQTQYF. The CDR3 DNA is TGCGCCAGCGAAACCGGGACAGGGGGCGTGCAGACCCAGTACTTC. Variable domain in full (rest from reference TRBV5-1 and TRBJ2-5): KAGVTQTPRYLIKTRGQQVTLSCSPISGHRSVSWYQQTPGQGLQFLFEYFSETQRNKGNFPGRFSGRQFSNSRSEMNVSTLELGDSALYLCASETGTGGVQTQYFGPGTRLLVL.